A single sample is the source of the 3 T cell receptor beta chains below, sequenced in a study of blood T cell repertoires in COVID-19 (dated by TCRdb to between 2020 and 2021). The method was the immunoSEQ multiplex PCR assay. The table was pulled from immuneACCESS by TCRdb, which kept in-frame rearrangements only. Such tables lose some clones; where checked, under half of the loss comes from unresolved V genes, and the rest has no known cause. The sample profile shows approximately 530,000 clones; roughly nine tenths of them were found once. Of the sample, roughly 8% is held by the ten largest clones. The sequenced sample was peripheral blood. The origin of the receptors is a woman aged 45-65 years with COVID-19, enrolled during active disease.

In its sample, this clone was seen once. The J gene is TRBJ1-1, the V gene TRBV10-2, with TRBD1 identical over 8 bases. Germline loops: CDR1 WSHSY, CDR2 SAAADI. The CDR3 has 14 residues. V lost 7 bases, J lost 4 bases, and 8 bases stayed unmatched. In DNA, the CDR3 is TGCGCCAGCACCCTATCCAGGGGGCCCACTGAAGCTTTCTTT. This translates into CASTLSRGPTEAFF.

The chain has TRBV6-1 and TRBJ2-7; the D gene is possibly TRBD2 (5 bases). V shed 2 bases and J shed 7 bases, with 12 bases lying between them. The CDR3 runs to 13 residues. CDR1 MNHNS and CDR2 SASEGT come from the germline V gene. The CDR3 loop is CASSEHQRGEQYF. In nucleotides, the CDR3 is TGTGCCAGCAGTGAACACCAGCGAGGGGAGCAGTACTTC.

The chain is built from TRBV19 and TRBJ1-5; D unclear. Trimming took off 2 bases at V and 0 bases at J, with 11 bases between the two ends. Per germline, CDR1 LNHDA and CDR2 SQIVND (reference sequence). The CDR3 is 16 residues long. The CDR3 DNA reads TGTGCCAGTAGTATATCCAGGTTCCATAGCAATCAGCCCCAGCATTTT. Translation: CASSISRFHSNQPQHF.